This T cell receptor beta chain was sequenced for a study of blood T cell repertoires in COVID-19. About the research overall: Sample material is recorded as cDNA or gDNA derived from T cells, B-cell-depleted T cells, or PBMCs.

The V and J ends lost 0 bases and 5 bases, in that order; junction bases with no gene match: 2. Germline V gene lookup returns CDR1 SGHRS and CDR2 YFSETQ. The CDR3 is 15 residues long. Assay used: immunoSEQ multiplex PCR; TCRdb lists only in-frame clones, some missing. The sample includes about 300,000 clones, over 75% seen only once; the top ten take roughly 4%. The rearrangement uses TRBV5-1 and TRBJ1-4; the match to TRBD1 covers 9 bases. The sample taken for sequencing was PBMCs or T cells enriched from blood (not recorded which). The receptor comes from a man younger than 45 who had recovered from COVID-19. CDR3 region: CASSLDGTGNEKLFF. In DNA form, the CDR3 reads TGCGCCAGCAGCTTGGATGGGACAGGGAATGAAAAACTGTTTTTT.